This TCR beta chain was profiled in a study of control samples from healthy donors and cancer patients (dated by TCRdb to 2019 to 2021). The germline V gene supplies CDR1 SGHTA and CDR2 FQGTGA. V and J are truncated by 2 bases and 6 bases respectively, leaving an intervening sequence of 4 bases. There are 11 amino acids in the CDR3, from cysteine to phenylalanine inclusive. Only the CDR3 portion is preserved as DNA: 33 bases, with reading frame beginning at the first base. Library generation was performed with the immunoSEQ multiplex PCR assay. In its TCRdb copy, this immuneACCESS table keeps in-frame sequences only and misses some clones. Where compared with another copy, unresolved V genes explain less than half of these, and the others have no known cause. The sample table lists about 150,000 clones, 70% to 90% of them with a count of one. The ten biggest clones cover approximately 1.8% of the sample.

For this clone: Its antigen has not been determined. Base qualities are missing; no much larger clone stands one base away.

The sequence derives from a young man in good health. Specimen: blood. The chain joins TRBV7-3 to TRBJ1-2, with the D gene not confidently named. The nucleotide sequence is TGTGCCAGCAGCTTACTAAATGGCTACACCTTC. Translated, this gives CASSLLNGYTF.